This T cell receptor (beta chain) stems from a study of T cell responses to AZD1222 COVID-19 vaccine (dated by TCRdb to about 2021). With respect to the entire study: TCR sequencing covered 230 to 250 trial participants: approximately 200 given two doses of AZD1222 and approximately 26 given two doses of MenACWY control vaccine. Trial participants were enrolled into age subgroups of 18-55, 56-69 and 70-plus years, which contained about 150, 28 and 57 TCR-sequenced participants, respectively. Overall study outcomes, separate from this receptor: Participants were mostly white British and included more females than males, and it was suggested by the authors that clonal diversity may have been underestimated. Reportedly, almost half of the unique spike-specific TCRs recognized epitopes lying outside the regions that are mutated in the B.1.351 and B.1.1.7 variants. CD4 TCRs associated with the vaccine covered the entire spike protein, and the dominant responses were in regions 160-218 and 743-854. Only five or six AZD1222 recipients were SARS-CoV-2 seropositive at baseline, limiting conclusions about previously exposed vaccinees. The 56-69-year group was small, and its depth increase did not reach significance, likely because of low power. A significant rise in spike-specific TCR breadth and depth was observed after two AZD1222 doses relative to day 0 and relative to MenACWY recipients. No day 14 peak-response samples were available, so repertoires were characterized only after the peak T cell response.

The CDR3 regions of human TCRbeta chains were subjected to immunosequencing. The study's own analysis went as follows. Repertoire TCRs were checked for matches against a reference library of SARS-CoV-2-specific TCRs that had been generated using the MIRA antigen-specificity platform. Breadth was defined as the fraction of unique TCRs that were SARS-CoV-2-associated. Depth was defined as the fraction of total T cells that were SARS-CoV-2-associated. Using the MIRA data, each spike-specific TCR was mapped to the spike region that the TCR reacts to and placed in a CD4 or CD8 class. Log10-transformed breadth and depth values were compared by one-way ANOVA with Sidak's multiple comparisons tests. Held by TCRdb, this immuneACCESS table contains in-frame sequences only and omits some clones. Under half of the omission traces to an unresolved V gene where checked; the cause of the rest is unknown. V, J and clone size are taken as reported in that table, and D and trimming were inferred from the DNA itself. The table for this sample lists approximately 150,000 clones; approximately 89% of them were counted only once. The ten largest clonotypes hold roughly 1.5% of the sample.

The table lists this clone with a count of one. What this receptor recognizes is not known. No base-level quality is on record; no much larger clone is a single base apart. Reading the label with the study, this specimen's time point is: about 28 days (+/-7) after the second vaccine dose. AZD1222 recipients given second doses at about 4 weeks or at about 12 weeks were pooled, since spike-specific TCR depth and breadth were not found to differ between the two schedules. The vaccinee samples were drawn from two UK trials, COV001 and COV002, one of which was a single-blind randomized controlled phase 2/3 trial testing AZD1222 (ChAdOx1 nCoV-19) in healthy adults. For TCRbeta chain sequencing, PBMC samples from trial participants were taken at day 0 and at day 28 after the second dose. This sample comprised peripheral blood, obtained 28 days after the second AZD1222 dose. The receptor comes from an adult who received the AZD1222 COVID-19 vaccine.

The bases are TGTGCCAGCAGTTCGGAAGAGGGGGATTGGAATCAGCCCCAGCATTTT. It translates as CASSSEEGDWNQPQHF. The chain couples TRBV28 to TRBJ1-5; the D region possibly corresponds to TRBD1 (6 bases align). Trimming at the junction amounts to 4 bases on V and 4 bases on J, and the germline ends lie 17 bases apart. From cysteine to phenylalanine, the CDR3 is 16 amino acids long. Solely the CDR3 DNA is kept, with 48 bases framed from the first base. Reading the germline V gene gives CDR1 MDHEN and CDR2 SYDVKM. When the CDR3 is completed using the reference TRBV28 and TRBJ1-5 genes on either side, the full variable domain is DVKVTQSSRYLVKRTGEKVFLECVQDMDHENMFWYRQDPGLGLRLIYFSYDVKMKEKGDIPEGYSVSREKKERFSLILESASTNQTSMYLCASSSEEGDWNQPQHFGDGTRLSIL.